This is a list of T cell receptor beta chains from one sample in a study of blood T cell repertoires in COVID-19. The assay was immunoSEQ multiplex PCR, and TCRdb's table has in-frame clones only and misses some. This sample has under 250,000 clones, with around 78% found just once. The specimen sequenced was peripheral blood. The receptors come from a woman between 70 and 85 years old with active or convalescent COVID-19. Both conserved end residues are part of each CDR3. D genes are given only for firm matches. For some rows the clone size is stated as once, few or many, or as a class when expanded; others skip it.

>TRBJ1-2|NA|TRBD1|TRBV2
CASVDRGRLGYTF
TGTGCCAGCGTCGACAGGGGGCGGCTTGGCTACACCTTC
>TRBJ1-2|NA|TRBD1|TRBV6-2/TRBV6-3
CASSPRQGADYGYTF
TGTGCCAGCAGTCCGCGACAGGGGGCGGACTATGGCTACACCTTC
>TRBJ2-3|NA|NA|TRBV5-8
CASSLDFRQWARGDTQYF
TGTGCCAGCAGCTTGGACTTTAGACAGTGGGCTAGAGGAGATACGCAGTATTTT
>TRBJ2-5|NA|NA|TRBV9
CASSVAGETQYF
TGTGCCAGCAGCGTAGCAGGGGAGACCCAGTACTTC
>TRBJ2-2|NA|NA|TRBV9
CALWFASLYRGAVF
TGTGCCCTCTGGTTTGCTTCCCTCTACCGGGGAGCTGTTTTT
>TRBJ2-5|NA|TRBD2|TRBV11-2
CASSLGVASGFEETQYF
TGTGCCAGCAGCTTAGGTGTGGCTAGCGGATTCGAAGAGACCCAGTACTTC
>TRBJ2-1|NA|TRBD1|TRBV5-1
CASSQQGDEQFF
TGCGCCAGCAGCCAACAGGGGGATGAGCAGTTCTTC
>TRBJ2-7|NA|NA|TRBV3-1/TRBV3-2
CASTHQAGGAGEQYF
TGTGCCAGCACCCACCAGGCCGGCGGCGCAGGGGAGCAGTACTTC
>TRBJ2-6|NA|NA|TRBV30
CAWSPGLSGANVLTF
TGTGCCTGGAGCCCGGGGTTATCTGGGGCCAACGTCCTGACTTTC
>TRBJ2-7|few|NA|TRBV7-3
CASSLGPGEPYEQYF
TGTGCCAGCAGCTTAGGTCCCGGGGAACCCTACGAGCAGTACTTC
>TRBJ1-5|few|NA|TRBV6-5
CASSLQENQPQHF
TGTGCCAGCAGTCTACAGGAAAATCAGCCCCAGCATTTT
>TRBJ2-5|few|NA|TRBV2
CASSEASYQETQYF
TGTGCCAGCAGTGAAGCTAGCTACCAAGAGACCCAGTACTTC
>TRBJ2-5|NA|TRBD1|TRBV11-1
CASSLQGDRGQETQYF
TGTGCCAGCAGCTTACAGGGGGACAGGGGCCAAGAGACCCAGTACTTC
>TRBJ2-1|NA|TRBD2|TRBV18
CASSPFVGGLAGRYEQFF
TGTGCCAGCTCACCATTTGTGGGGGGGCTAGCGGGACGATATGAGCAGTTCTTC
>TRBJ2-5|NA|NA|TRBV12-3/TRBV12-4
CASTHRGTQYF
TGTGCCAGCACCCACCGGGGGACCCAGTACTTC
>TRBJ2-1|NA|TRBD2|TRBV6-1
CASSEAMTSGGAFNEQFF
TGTGCCAGCAGTGAAGCGATGACTAGCGGGGGGGCCTTCAATGAGCAGTTCTTC
>TRBJ1-2|NA|TRBD1|TRBV18
CASSPGTGPYGYTF
TGTGCCAGCTCACCGGGGACAGGGCCTTATGGCTACACCTTC